The 19 T cell receptor beta chains listed next were all sequenced from one sample in a study of control samples from healthy donors and cancer patients. Profiled with immunoSEQ multiplex PCR; TCRdb holds only in-frame clones, not every one. The sample lists approximately 86,000 clones; 93% were seen once. The sequenced sample consisted of blood. The receptors were gathered from a woman in her twenties or thirties in good health.

This clone was counted a single time. This chain's CDR3 is CSVAAGTSGRTSYEQYF. The CDR3 DNA follows: TGCAGCGTTGCCGCCGGGACTAGCGGGAGAACGTCCTACGAGCAGTACTTC. This chain joins TRBV29-1 and TRBJ2-7; 14 positions match TRBD2. CDR3 length: 17 amino acids. Looked up from germline, CDR1 is SQVTM and CDR2 is ANQGSEA. V was pared by 4 bases and J by 1 base, with 9 bases of the junction left unmatched.

This chain links TRBV6-6 with TRBJ1-6; D call uncertain. Trimming left V 6 bases short and J 0 bases short, with 6 bases between. Germline V gives CDR1 MNHNY, CDR2 SVGAGI (reference sequence). The CDR3 consists of 14 residues. CDR3 sequence reads: CASRPSSYNSPLHF. The CDR3 DNA reads as TGTGCCAGCAGGCCGAGCTCCTATAATTCACCCCTCCACTTT.

The count of this clone is one. This chain links TRBV4-1 with TRBJ1-2; TRBD1 is a possible D gene (5 bases). In germline, CDR1 is MGHRA, CDR2 YSYEKL. CDR3 length equals 16 residues. V dropped 2 bases and J dropped 1 base, with 14 bases sitting between them. CDR3 residues: CASSQPGRVNNYGYTF. CDR3 DNA sequence: TGCGCCAGCAGCCAACCCGGCAGGGTAAATAACTATGGCTACACCTTC.

This chain links TRBV7-9 with TRBJ1-1; D gene uncertain. With 5 bases removed from V and 8 bases from J, the gap between germline ends came to 18 bases. The CDR3 is 14 residues long. Germline CDR1 SEHNR, CDR2 FQNEAQ (reference sequence). In nucleotides, the CDR3 is TGTGCCAGCAGCCTTAGTCCAGGTTTGAGGGAAGCTTTCTTT. Protein sequence: CASSLSPGLREAFF. Using reference TRBV7-9 and TRBJ1-1 for the parts outside the CDR3, the full variable domain is DTGVSQNPRHKITKRGQNVTFRCDPISEHNRLYWYRQTLGQGPEFLTYFQNEAQLEKSRLLSDRFSAERPKGSFSTLEIQRTEQGDSAMYLCASSLSPGLREAFFGQGTRLTVV.

The rearrangement joins TRBV3-1 (or the pseudogene TRBV3-2) to TRBJ2-2; 9 nucleotides match TRBD2. This CDR3 has 16 amino acids. Trimming took 0 bases from V and 6 from J; bases not matched to a gene: 5. Germline lookup yields CDR1 LGHDT and CDR2 YNNKEL (reference sequence). The CDR3 region has the DNA TGTGCCAGCAGCCAAGAGAAATCTAGCGGGGCCGGGGAGCTGTTTTTT. Amino acid sequence: CASSQEKSSGAGELFF.

The rearrangement links TRBV30 to TRBJ2-7; D is uncertain. Germline V gene sequence: CDR1 GTSNPN, CDR2 SVGIG (reference sequence). The CDR3 spans 12 residues. Trimming shortened V by 2 bases and J by 6 bases, and 11 bases separated the two germline ends. The CDR3 is CAWSSPRREQYF. In DNA form, the CDR3 reads TGTGCCTGGAGTTCTCCCCGCCGCGAGCAGTACTTC.

V and J are TRBV10-3 and TRBJ1-6; TRBD1 might be the D (6 bases). V was pared by 3 bases and J by 9 bases, with 15 bases between. The V gene's germline CDR1 is ENHRY and CDR2 SYGVKD. The CDR3 is 15 residues long. The CDR3 DNA reads as TGTGCCATCAGTGACTTGGCAGGGGCGAGTTCACCCCTCCACTTT. Protein sequence: CAISDLAGASSPLHF.

The chain couples TRBV11-3 to TRBJ2-1, with 9 bases fitting TRBD1. V trimming: 4 bases; J trimming: 7 bases; junction bases outside the gene matches: 11. The CDR3 runs 16 residues. Germline CDR1 and CDR2: SGHNT and YENEEA. Here the CDR3 reads CASSSGQGKIWNEQFF. In nucleotides, the CDR3 is TGTGCCAGCAGCTCGGGACAGGGCAAGATCTGGAATGAGCAGTTCTTC. The complete variable domain, with remaining parts taken from reference TRBV11-3 and TRBJ2-1, reads EAGVVQSPRYKIIEKKQPVAFWCNPISGHNTLYWYLQNLGQGPELLIRYENEEAVDDSQLPKDRFSAERLKGVDSTLKIQPAELGDSAVYLCASSSGQGKIWNEQFFGPGTRLTVL.

The chain is built from TRBV7-2 and TRBJ2-7, with no clear D. The V gene lost 5 bases and the J gene lost 5 bases, with 13 bases spanning the gap. This CDR3 has 13 amino acids. Germline CDR1 SGHTA, CDR2 FQGNSA. CDR3 nucleotide sequence: TGTGCCAGCAGCCTTTTCGCTTCCAACGAGCAGTACTTC. Amino acids: CASSLFASNEQYF. The full variable domain, completed using reference TRBV7-2 and TRBJ2-7, is GAGVSQSPSNKVTEKGKDVELRCDPISGHTALYWYRQSLGQGLEFLIYFQGNSAPDKSGLPSDRFSAERTGGSVSTLTIQRTQQEDSAVYLCASSLFASNEQYFGPGTRLTVT.

The rearrangement links TRBV6-7 to TRBJ1-1; possibly TRBD1 for D (5 bases). TRBV6-7 is an ORF for which the function is uncertain. The CDR3 loop spans 11 amino acids. Trimming shortened V by 6 bases and J by 7 bases, and 9 bases separated the two germline ends. The CDR3 loop reads CASRAGFEAFF. The CDR3 nucleotides are TGTGCCAGCAGGGCAGGGTTTGAAGCTTTCTTT.

V gene TRBV11-2 combines with J gene TRBJ2-5; 11 nucleotides align to TRBD2. CDR3 length equals 16 residues. V shed 3 bases and J 3 bases; nucleotides not matched to a gene: 6. The germline gives CDR1 SGHAT, CDR2 FQNNGV. Written as DNA, the CDR3 is TGTGCCAGCAGCTTGACTAGCGGGATACCCGAAGAGACCCAGTACTTC. Amino acid sequence: CASSLTSGIPEETQYF.

A single count supports this clone. The CDR3 sequence is CASSIKNTEAFF. The CDR3 bases are TGTGCCAGCAGCATAAAGAACACTGAAGCTTTCTTT. This chain connects TRBV21-1 to TRBJ1-1. TRBV21-1 is reported as a pseudogene. The CDR3 has 12 residues.

J is TRBJ2-1 and V is TRBV5-4; TRBD2 matches at 7 bases. Trimming removed 5 bases from V and 2 bases from J; junction bases left unmatched: 10. CDR3 length: 16 amino acids. Germline CDR1 SGHNT, CDR2 YYREEE (reference sequence). The CDR3 coding sequence is TGTGCCAGCAGTCTAAGAAGCGGGAACCCCTACAATGAGCAGTTCTTC. Translated, it gives CASSLRSGNPYNEQFF.

The chain uses TRBV9 and TRBJ2-3; D unresolved. Trimming stripped 0 bases from V and 5 bases from J, with 10 bases between. Germline V gives CDR1 SGDLS, CDR2 YYNGEE. The CDR3 contains 14 residues. The CDR3 reads CASSVVGTRDTQYF. CDR3 nucleotide sequence: TGTGCCAGCAGCGTAGTGGGAACCAGAGATACGCAGTATTTT.

This clone was found once. V and J are TRBV15 and TRBJ1-4; 8 nucleotides agree with TRBD1. After removal of 1 base from V and 0 bases from J, the junction contained 4 bases not matched to a gene. This CDR3 spans 17 amino acids. Germline CDR1 reads LNHNV; CDR2 reads YYDKDF (reference sequence). CDR3 nucleotides: TGTGCCACCAGCAGAGGGACAGGGCGTGCAACTAATGAAAAACTGTTTTTT. Amino acid sequence: CATSRGTGRATNEKLFF.

This chain uses TRBV5-8 with TRBJ2-7, with D perhaps assigned TRBD1 or TRBD2 (6 bases each). The germline V gene encodes CDR1 SGHTS and CDR2 YDEGEE. Trimming pared 4 bases from V and 2 bases from J, leaving 13 bases between. The CDR3 is 14 residues long. DNA of the CDR3: TGTGCCAGCAGCCCAGGTGGGGGGCCCTACGAGCAGTACTTC. Amino acids: CASSPGGGPYEQYF.

The chain uses TRBV29-1 and TRBJ1-6, with no clear D. This CDR3 contains 13 residues. V lost 7 bases and J 0 bases, leaving 7 bases between the germline ends. Per the germline V gene, CDR1 is SQVTM and CDR2 is ANQGSEA. In nucleotides, the CDR3 is TGCAGCGCGGCGGTCTCCTATAATTCACCCCTCCACTTT. Residues: CSAAVSYNSPLHF.

The rearrangement joins TRBV5-1 to TRBJ2-5, with a possible D match to TRBD2 (7 bases). The V gene's germline CDR1 is SGHRS and CDR2 YFSETQ. The germline V and J ends were trimmed by 4 bases and 6 bases, with 16 bases remaining between them. This CDR3 is built from 14 residues. The CDR3 sequence is CASSPGGPGQTQYF. DNA for the CDR3: TGCGCCAGCAGCCCGGGGGGCCCCGGCCAGACCCAGTACTTC.

This clone was recorded once. The CDR3 reads CASSLPSSGLNTEAFF. CDR3 in DNA: TGTGCCAGCAGCCTGCCGAGTTCAGGCCTTAACACTGAAGCTTTCTTT. This rearrangement joins TRBV7-3 to TRBJ1-1; D is uncertain. The V end lost 5 bases, the J end lost 2 bases, and 18 bases lay between the germline ends. Germline loops: CDR1 SGHTA, CDR2 FQGTGA. There are 16 residues in the CDR3.